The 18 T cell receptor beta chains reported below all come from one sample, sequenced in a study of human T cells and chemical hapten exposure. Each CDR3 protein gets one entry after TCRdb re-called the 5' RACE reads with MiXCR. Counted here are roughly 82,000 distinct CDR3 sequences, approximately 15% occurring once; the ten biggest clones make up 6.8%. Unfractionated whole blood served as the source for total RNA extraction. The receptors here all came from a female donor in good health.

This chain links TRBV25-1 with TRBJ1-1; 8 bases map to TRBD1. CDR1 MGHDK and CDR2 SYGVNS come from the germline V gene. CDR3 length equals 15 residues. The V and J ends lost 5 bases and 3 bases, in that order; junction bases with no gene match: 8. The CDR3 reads CASSNPGQGDTEAFF. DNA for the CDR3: TGTGCCAGCAGTAACCCCGGACAGGGTGACACTGAAGCTTTCTTT.

DNA of the CDR3: TGTGCCAGCAGCCCGTCAGTAGACCTAGGCACAGATACGCAGTATTTT. This gives the protein CASSPSVDLGTDTQYF. The chain has TRBV3-1 and TRBJ2-3, with D unclear. Trimming removed 4 bases at V and 1 base at J, with 15 bases between. Germline-derived CDR1 and CDR2 are LGHDT and YNNKEL (reference sequence). The CDR3 is made up of 16 amino acids.

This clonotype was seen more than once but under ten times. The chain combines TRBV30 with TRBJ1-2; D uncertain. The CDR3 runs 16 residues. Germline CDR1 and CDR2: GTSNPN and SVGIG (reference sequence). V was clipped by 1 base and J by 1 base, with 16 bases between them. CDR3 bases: TGTGCCTGGAGTGATCGGACGGATTCCGTTAACTATGGCTACACCTTC. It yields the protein CAWSDRTDSVNYGYTF.

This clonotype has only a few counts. The CDR3, as DNA: TGTGCCATCAGTGGACAGGGCCCGGAGACCCAGTACTTC. It yields the protein CAISGQGPETQYF. The chain employs TRBV10-3 and TRBJ2-5, with 7 bases matching TRBD1. The length of the CDR3 is 13 residues. V dropped 4 bases and J dropped 5; count of bases not matched to a gene: 4. In germline, CDR1 is ENHRY, CDR2 SYGVKD.

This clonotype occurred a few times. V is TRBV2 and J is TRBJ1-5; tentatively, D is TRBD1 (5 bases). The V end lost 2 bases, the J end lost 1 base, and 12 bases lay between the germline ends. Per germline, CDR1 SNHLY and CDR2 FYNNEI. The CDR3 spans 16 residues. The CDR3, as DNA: TGTGCCAGCAGTGAAAGGGGCCCGGAAAGCAATCAGCCCCAGCATTTT. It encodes CASSERGPESNQPQHF.

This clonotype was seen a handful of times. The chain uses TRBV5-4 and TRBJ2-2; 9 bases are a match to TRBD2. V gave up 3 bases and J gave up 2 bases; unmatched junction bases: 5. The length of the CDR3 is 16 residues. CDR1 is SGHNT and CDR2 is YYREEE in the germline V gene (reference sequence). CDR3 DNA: TGTGCCAGCAGCTCCACTAGCGGGCCTAACACCGGGGAGCTGTTTTTT. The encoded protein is CASSSTSGPNTGELFF. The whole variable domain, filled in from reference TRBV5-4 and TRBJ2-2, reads ETGVTQSPTHLIKTRGQQVTLRCSSQSGHNTVSWYQQALGQGPQFIFQYYREEENGRGNFPPRFSGLQFPNYSSELNVNALELDDSALYLCASSSTSGPNTGELFFGEGSRLTVL.

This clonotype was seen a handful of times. The DNA for the CDR3 is TGTGCCATCAGTGTTTCGGCCCAAGAGACCCAGTACTTC. It specifies CAISVSAQETQYF. The chain uses TRBV10-3 and TRBJ2-5; unclear D gene. Germline loops: CDR1 ENHRY, CDR2 SYGVKD. The ends were cut back, 4 bases at V and 1 base at J, with 7 bases in the middle. CDR3 length: 13 residues.

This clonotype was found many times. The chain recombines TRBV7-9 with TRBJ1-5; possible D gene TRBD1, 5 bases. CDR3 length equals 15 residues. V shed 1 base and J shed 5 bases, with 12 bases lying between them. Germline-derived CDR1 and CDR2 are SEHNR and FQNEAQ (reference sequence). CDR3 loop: CASSLGTGGDQPQHF. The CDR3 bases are TGTGCCAGCAGCTTAGGAACGGGGGGAGATCAGCCCCAGCATTTT.

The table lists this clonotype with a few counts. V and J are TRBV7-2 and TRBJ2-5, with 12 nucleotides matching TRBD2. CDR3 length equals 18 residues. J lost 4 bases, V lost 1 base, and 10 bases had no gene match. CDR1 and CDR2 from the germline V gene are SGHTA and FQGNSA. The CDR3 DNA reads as TGTGCCAGCAGCTTAGTGGGTTCTAGCGGGGGGGCTGTAGAGACCCAGTACTTC. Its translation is CASSLVGSSGGAVETQYF.

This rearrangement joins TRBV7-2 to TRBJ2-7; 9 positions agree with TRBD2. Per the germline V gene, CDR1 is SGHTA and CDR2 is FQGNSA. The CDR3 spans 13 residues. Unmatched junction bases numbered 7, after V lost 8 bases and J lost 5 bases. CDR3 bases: TGTGCCAGCGCAGCGGGAGGAAGCGACGAGCAGTACTTC. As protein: CASAAGGSDEQYF.

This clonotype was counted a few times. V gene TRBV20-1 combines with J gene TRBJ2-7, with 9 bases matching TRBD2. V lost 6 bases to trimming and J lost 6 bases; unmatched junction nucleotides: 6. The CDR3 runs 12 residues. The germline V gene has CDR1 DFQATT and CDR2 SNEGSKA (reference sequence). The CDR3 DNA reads TGCAGTGCACCGGGACTAGCTCGCGAGCAGTACTTC. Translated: CSAPGLAREQYF.

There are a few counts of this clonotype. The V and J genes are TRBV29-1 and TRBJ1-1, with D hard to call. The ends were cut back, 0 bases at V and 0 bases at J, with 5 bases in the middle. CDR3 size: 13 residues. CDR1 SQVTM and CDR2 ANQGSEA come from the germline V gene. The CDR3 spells CSVEDRLNTEAFF. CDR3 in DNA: TGCAGCGTTGAAGACAGATTGAACACTGAAGCTTTCTTT.

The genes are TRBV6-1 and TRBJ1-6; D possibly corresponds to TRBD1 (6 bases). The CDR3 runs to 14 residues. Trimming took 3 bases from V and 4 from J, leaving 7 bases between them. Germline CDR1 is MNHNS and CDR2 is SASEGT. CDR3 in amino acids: CASSETGYNSPLHF. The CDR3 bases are TGTGCCAGCAGTGAGACAGGTTATAATTCACCCCTCCACTTT.

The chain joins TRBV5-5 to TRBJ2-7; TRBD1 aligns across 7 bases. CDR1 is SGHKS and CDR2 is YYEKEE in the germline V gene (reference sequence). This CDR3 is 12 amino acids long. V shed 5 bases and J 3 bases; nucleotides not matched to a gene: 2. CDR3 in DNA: TGTGCCAGCAGACGACAGGGCTACGAGCAGTACTTC. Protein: CASRRQGYEQYF.

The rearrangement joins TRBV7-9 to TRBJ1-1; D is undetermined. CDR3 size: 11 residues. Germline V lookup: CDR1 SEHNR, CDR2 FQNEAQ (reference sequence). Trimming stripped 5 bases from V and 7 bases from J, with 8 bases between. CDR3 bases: TGTGCCAGCAGCCCACGCATTGAAGCTTTCTTT. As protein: CASSPRIEAFF.

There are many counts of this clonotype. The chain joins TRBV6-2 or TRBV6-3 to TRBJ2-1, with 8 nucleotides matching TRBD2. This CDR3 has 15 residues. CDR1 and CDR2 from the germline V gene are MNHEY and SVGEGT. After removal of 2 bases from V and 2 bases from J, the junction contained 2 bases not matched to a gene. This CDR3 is CASSYGGGPYNEQFF. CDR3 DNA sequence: TGTGCCAGCAGTTACGGCGGGGGGCCCTACAATGAGCAGTTCTTC.

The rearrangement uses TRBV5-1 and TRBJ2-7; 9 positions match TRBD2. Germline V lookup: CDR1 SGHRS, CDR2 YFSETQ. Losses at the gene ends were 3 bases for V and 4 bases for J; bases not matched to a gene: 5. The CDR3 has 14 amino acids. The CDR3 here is CASSSGLAGYEQYF. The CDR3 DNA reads TGCGCCAGCAGCTCGGGACTAGCAGGTTACGAGCAGTACTTC.

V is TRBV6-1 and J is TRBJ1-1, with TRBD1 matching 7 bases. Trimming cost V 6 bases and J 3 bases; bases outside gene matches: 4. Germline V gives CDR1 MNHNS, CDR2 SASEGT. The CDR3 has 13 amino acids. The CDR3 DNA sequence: TGTGCCAGCAGACGAACAGGGGACACTGAAGCTTTCTTT. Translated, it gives CASRRTGDTEAFF.